This T cell receptor beta chain was captured in a study of cytotoxic CD8 clonotypes in ibrutinib-treated CLL. V was clipped by 2 bases and J by 2 bases, with 8 bases between them. The CDR3 spans 14 residues. Germline V CDR1 and CDR2: MNHEY, SVGAGI. Clones were read by immunoSEQ multiplex PCR, and TCRdb kept only the in-frame ones, dropping some. The profile covers about 330,000 clones, with 67% appearing a single time and roughly 6.8% taken by the ten largest. This receptor was obtained from a human donor with chronic lymphocytic leukemia. The rearrangement links TRBV6-5 to TRBJ2-3; TRBD1 is a possible D gene (6 bases). This sample comprised PBMCs, obtained after 36 months of ibrutinib treatment. CDR3 region: CASSYRQATDTQYF. CDR3 coding DNA: TGTGCCAGCAGTTACCGACAGGCCACAGATACGCAGTATTTT.